This T cell receptor beta chain comes out of a study of shared clonotypes between healthy human individuals. Assay: immunoSEQ multiplex PCR; the TCRdb copy retains only in-frame clones and omits some. This table has some 470,000 clones, 70% to 80% appearing once. This CDR3 is built from 14 residues. Germline V gene lookup returns CDR1 MNHNS and CDR2 SASEGT. The V segment lost 5 bases and the J segment 4 bases; nucleotides outside the gene matches: 7. This clone was picked up a small number of times. The clonotype comes from a woman aged 40 to 50 in good health. Some clones in this sample may be carry-over from other donors' samples. Material: PBMCs. The V gene is TRBV6-1, the J gene TRBJ2-7; TRBD2 matches 8 bases. The CDR3 protein is CASSLSGIVYEQYF. As DNA, the CDR3 is TGTGCCAGCAGTCTTAGCGGGATAGTTTACGAGCAGTACTTC.